The 7 T cell receptor beta chains below all came from one sample that was sequenced in a study of OX40 agonist ivuxolimab in advanced cancers. Method: immunoSEQ multiplex PCR; TCRdb's copy keeps in-frame clones and lacks some. The table lists about 120,000 clones, 80% to 90% of them singletons, with around 0.55% in the top ten. Sequences were derived from CD4+ or CD8+ T cells sorted from blood, sampled in a trial of the OX40 agonist ivuxolimab. These receptors came from an adult with an advanced solid tumor such as melanoma, head and neck, liver or kidney cancer.

The chain employs TRBV30 and TRBJ1-6; the D gene is possibly TRBD1 (5 bases). Germline V lookup: CDR1 GTSNPN, CDR2 SVGIG (reference sequence). This CDR3 comprises 15 residues. V was shortened by 2 bases and J by 0 bases, with 8 bases between the two germline ends. CDR3 sequence: CAWSTGGSYNSPLHF. In DNA form, the CDR3 reads TGTGCCTGGAGTACGGGGGGCTCCTATAATTCACCCCTCCACTTT.

The V gene is TRBV2, the J gene TRBJ2-3; 8 nucleotides match TRBD2. The J segment lost 3 bases and the V segment lost 7 bases, leaving 6 bases of the junction unmatched. The CDR3 contains 14 residues. CDR1 is SNHLY, CDR2 FYNNEI, per germline. The CDR3: CASNRGGLTDTQYF. DNA of the CDR3: TGTGCCAGCAATCGGGGGGGCTTGACAGATACGCAGTATTTT.

This sequence joins TRBV28 and TRBJ1-4; no clear D gene. The CDR3 spans 15 residues. Germline values: CDR1 MDHEN, CDR2 SYDVKM. Deletions cut 4 bases from V and 0 bases from J, with 9 bases between. CDR3 loop: CASSSHTATNEKLFF. The CDR3 DNA reads TGTGCCAGCAGTTCCCACACTGCAACTAATGAAAAACTGTTTTTT. Supplemented by reference TRBV28 and TRBJ1-4, the full variable domain reads DVKVTQSSRYLVKRTGEKVFLECVQDMDHENMFWYRQDPGLGLRLIYFSYDVKMKEKGDIPEGYSVSREKKERFSLILESASTNQTSMYLCASSSHTATNEKLFFGSGTQLSVL.

V gene TRBV7-2 combines with J gene TRBJ1-6; D possibly corresponds to TRBD1 (5 bases). The germline V gene encodes CDR1 SGHTA and CDR2 FQGNSA. Trimming left V 5 bases short and J 10 bases short, with 18 bases between. The CDR3 runs to 15 residues. CDR3 in amino acids: CASSAGGGVGSPLHF. The CDR3 nucleotides read TGTGCCAGCAGCGCCGGGGGGGGAGTGGGATCACCCCTCCACTTT.

The chain carries TRBV4-3 and TRBJ2-4; tentatively, D is TRBD1 or TRBD2 (6 bases each). Per the germline V gene, CDR1 is LGHNA and CDR2 is YSLEER. This CDR3 spans 14 amino acids. Trimming took 1 base from V and 7 from J, leaving 11 bases between them. In nucleotides, the CDR3 is TGCGCCAGCAGCCAAGTGGGGGGCAGGAACATTCAGTACTTC. This sequence encodes CASSQVGGRNIQYF.

This clone was observed a few times. Other DNA sequences within the sample encode an identical CDR3. The chain joins TRBV7-9 to TRBJ1-5, with D perhaps TRBD1 (5 bases). Germline V gives CDR1 SEHNR, CDR2 FQNEAQ (reference sequence). The ends were cut back, 1 base at V and 1 base at J, with 5 bases in the middle. The CDR3 covers 14 residues. The CDR3 region is CASSLEGSNQPQHF. The DNA of the CDR3 is TGTGCCAGCAGCTTAGAGGGGAGCAATCAGCCCCAGCATTTT.

This chain joins TRBV7-2 and TRBJ1-2, with 9 bases that match TRBD1. This CDR3 spans 14 amino acids. Germline CDR1 SGHTA, CDR2 FQGNSA. After removal of 5 bases from V and 2 bases from J, the junction contained 3 bases not matched to a gene. The CDR3 bases are TGTGCCAGCAGCCTACAGGGGGCGAACTATGGCTACACCTTC. It specifies CASSLQGANYGYTF. The full variable domain, completed using reference TRBV7-2 and TRBJ1-2, is GAGVSQSPSNKVTEKGKDVELRCDPISGHTALYWYRQSLGQGLEFLIYFQGNSAPDKSGLPSDRFSAERTGGSVSTLTIQRTQQEDSAVYLCASSLQGANYGYTFGSGTRLTVV.